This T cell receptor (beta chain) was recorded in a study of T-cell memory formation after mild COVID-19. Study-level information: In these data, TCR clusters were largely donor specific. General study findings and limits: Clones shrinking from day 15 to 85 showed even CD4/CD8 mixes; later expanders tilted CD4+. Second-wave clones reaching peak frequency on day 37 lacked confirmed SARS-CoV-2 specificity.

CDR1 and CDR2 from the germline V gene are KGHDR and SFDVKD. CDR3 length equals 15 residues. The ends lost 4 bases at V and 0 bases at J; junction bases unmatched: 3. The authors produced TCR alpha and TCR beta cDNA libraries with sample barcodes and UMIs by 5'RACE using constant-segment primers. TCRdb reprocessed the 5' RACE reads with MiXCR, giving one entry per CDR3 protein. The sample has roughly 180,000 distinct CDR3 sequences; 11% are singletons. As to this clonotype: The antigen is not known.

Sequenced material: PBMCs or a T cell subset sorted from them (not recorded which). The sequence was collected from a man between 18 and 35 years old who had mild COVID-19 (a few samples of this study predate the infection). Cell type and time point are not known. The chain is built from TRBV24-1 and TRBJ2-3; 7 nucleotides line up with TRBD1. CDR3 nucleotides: TGTGCCACCAGTGAAACAGGGGCCAGCACAGATACGCAGTATTTT. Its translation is CATSETGASTDTQYF.